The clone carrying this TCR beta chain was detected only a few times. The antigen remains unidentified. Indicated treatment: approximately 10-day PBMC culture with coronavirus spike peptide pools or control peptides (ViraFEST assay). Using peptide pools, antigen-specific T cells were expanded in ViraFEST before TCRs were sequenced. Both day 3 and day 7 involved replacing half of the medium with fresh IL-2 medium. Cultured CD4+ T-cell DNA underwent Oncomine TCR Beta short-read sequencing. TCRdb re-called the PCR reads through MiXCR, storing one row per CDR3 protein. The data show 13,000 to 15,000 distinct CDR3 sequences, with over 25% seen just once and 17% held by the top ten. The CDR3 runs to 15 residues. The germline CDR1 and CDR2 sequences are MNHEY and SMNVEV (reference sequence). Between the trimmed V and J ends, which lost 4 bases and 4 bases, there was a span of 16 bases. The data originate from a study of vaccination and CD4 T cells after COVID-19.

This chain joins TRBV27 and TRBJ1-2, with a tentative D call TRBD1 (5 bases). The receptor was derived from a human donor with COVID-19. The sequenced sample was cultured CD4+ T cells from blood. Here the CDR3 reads CASSSGDGRGYGYTF. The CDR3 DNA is TGTGCCAGCAGTTCCGGAGACGGAAGGGGCTATGGCTACACCTTC.